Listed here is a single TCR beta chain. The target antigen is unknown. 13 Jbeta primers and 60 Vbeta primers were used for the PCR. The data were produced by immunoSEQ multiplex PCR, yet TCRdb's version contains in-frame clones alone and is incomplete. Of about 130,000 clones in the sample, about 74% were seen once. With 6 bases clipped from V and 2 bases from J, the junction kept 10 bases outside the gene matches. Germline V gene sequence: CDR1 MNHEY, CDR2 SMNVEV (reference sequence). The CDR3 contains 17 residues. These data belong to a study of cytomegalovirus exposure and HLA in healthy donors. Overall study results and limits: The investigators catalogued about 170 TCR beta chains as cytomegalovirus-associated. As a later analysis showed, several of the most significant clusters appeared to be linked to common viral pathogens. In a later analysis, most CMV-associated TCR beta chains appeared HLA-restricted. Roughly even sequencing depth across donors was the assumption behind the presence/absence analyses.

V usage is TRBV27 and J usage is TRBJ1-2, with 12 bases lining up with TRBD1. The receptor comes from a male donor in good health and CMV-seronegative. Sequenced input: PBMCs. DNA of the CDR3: TGTGCCAGCAGCGCGGGACAGGGGGCCTTCTCCAACTATGGCTACACCTTC. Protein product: CASSAGQGAFSNYGYTF.